The 25 T cell receptor beta chains in this list originate from one sample, sequenced in a study of cytomegalovirus exposure and HLA in healthy donors. Amplification used 60 Vbeta primers and 13 Jbeta primers. Some clones are missing from TCRdb's copy, which holds only in-frame ones; the method was immunoSEQ multiplex PCR. The sample holds about 120,000 clones; approximately 72% are singletons and the top ten take 1.5% to 1.7%. The specimen was PBMCs. The receptors here all came from a young man in good health and CMV-seronegative.

This clone was found a few times. V usage is TRBV28 and J usage is TRBJ1-4; D is unresolved. This CDR3 region has 16 residues. The germline V gene has CDR1 MDHEN and CDR2 SYDVKM. Trimming cost V 0 bases and J 5 bases, with 13 bases left between them. Here the CDR3 DNA reads TGTGCCAGCAGTTTATGGGGTTTTGGGCAAAATGAAAAACTGTTTTTT. Its translation is CASSLWGFGQNEKLFF.

This clone was observed a handful of times. This chain uses TRBV10-3 with TRBJ1-1, with D perhaps TRBD1 (6 bases). Trimming removed 0 bases from V and 8 bases from J, with 16 bases in between. This CDR3 contains 15 residues. Germline lookup yields CDR1 ENHRY and CDR2 SYGVKD. In DNA, the CDR3 is TGTGCCATCAGTGAGTCAGGGGGATGGGGTAGGGAAGCTTTCTTT. This gives the protein CAISESGGWGREAFF.

The J gene is TRBJ1-4, the V gene TRBV7-2, with a tentative D call TRBD1 (6 bases). The CDR3 has 16 amino acids. V dropped 3 bases and J dropped 0 bases, with 11 bases sitting between them. Germline V CDR1 and CDR2: SGHTA, FQGNSA. In DNA form, the CDR3 reads TGTGCCAGCAGCTTTGGACAGCCGGCAACTAATGAAAAACTGTTTTTT. It translates to CASSFGQPATNEKLFF.

With respect to this clone: The junction and the germline gene differ at one end; a read error may be behind it. The V gene is TRBV6-5, the J gene TRBJ1-2, with 9 positions matching TRBD1. Germline V CDR1 and CDR2: MNHEY, SVGAGI. The CDR3 covers 14 residues. The CDR3: CASSPGQGPYGYPF. In DNA, the CDR3 is TGTGCCAGCAGCCCGGGACAGGGACCGTATGGCTACCCCTTC.

The rearrangement links TRBV6-5 to TRBJ2-7, with TRBD1 identical over 10 bases. V was clipped by 0 bases and J by 0 bases; unmatched bases: 2. The germline gives CDR1 MNHEY, CDR2 SVGAGI. The CDR3 loop spans 16 amino acids. The CDR3 protein is CASSYSGQGSSYEQYF. The CDR3, as DNA: TGTGCCAGCAGTTACTCGGGACAGGGGAGCTCCTACGAGCAGTACTTC.

The chain recombines TRBV14 with TRBJ2-3; D call uncertain. Trimming cost V 3 bases and J 4 bases, with 2 bases left between them. Germline assignment: CDR1 SGHDN and CDR2 FVKESK. This CDR3 has 11 amino acids. DNA of the CDR3: TGTGCCAGCAGCCACTCAGATACGCAGTATTTT. Its protein is CASSHSDTQYF.

This clone occurred once. V and J are TRBV11-2 and TRBJ2-2; 7 positions agree with TRBD2. V lost 4 bases, J lost 1 base, and 9 bases stayed unmatched. The CDR3 has 17 amino acids. CDR1 and CDR2 from the germline V gene are SGHAT and FQNNGV. The CDR3 protein is CASSSLRSGVNTGELFF. CDR3 bases: TGTGCCAGCAGCTCCCTCAGAAGCGGGGTGAACACCGGGGAGCTGTTTTTT.

This chain uses TRBV7-9 with TRBJ2-5, with 11 bases lining up with TRBD2. The CDR3 is 15 amino acids. Germline V gene sequence: CDR1 SEHNR, CDR2 FQNEAQ (reference sequence). With V trimmed by 5 bases and J by 2 bases, 4 bases remained unmatched. The CDR3 protein is CASSEGLAVQETQYF. DNA for the CDR3: TGTGCCAGCAGCGAGGGACTAGCGGTTCAAGAGACCCAGTACTTC.

The rearrangement joins TRBV5-4 to TRBJ2-3; 15 bases align to TRBD2. The CDR3 covers 17 residues. V shed 5 bases, J shed 4 bases, and the junction held 8 bases outside the gene matches. Germline V gene lookup returns CDR1 SGHNT and CDR2 YYREEE (reference sequence). The CDR3 sequence is CASRPGLAGGISDTQYF. The CDR3 bases are TGTGCCAGCAGACCGGGACTAGCGGGAGGAATATCAGATACGCAGTATTTT.

This clone was observed a few times. The CDR3: CASSQEGRLAGDYNEQFF. Written as DNA, the CDR3 is TGTGCCAGCAGTCAAGAGGGGCGTCTAGCGGGGGATTACAATGAGCAGTTCTTC. This sequence joins TRBV7-9 and TRBJ2-1, with 10 nucleotides matching TRBD2. The CDR3 extends over 18 amino acids. The junction had 15 bases not matched to a gene; V was cut back by 6 bases and J by 4 bases. Germline CDR1 reads SEHNR; CDR2 reads FQNEAQ (reference sequence).

The chain is built from TRBV10-1 and TRBJ2-4; 10 bases agree with TRBD2. J gave up 3 bases and V 5 bases, and 1 base lay outside the gene matches. Germline CDR1 reads WNHNN; CDR2 reads SYGVQD (reference sequence). The CDR3 loop spans 14 amino acids. This CDR3 is CASSSGRVKNIQYF. CDR3 nucleotide sequence: TGCGCCAGCAGTAGCGGGAGGGTCAAAAACATTCAGTACTTC.

This clone was counted a few times. This chain joins TRBV18 and TRBJ1-5; 9 bases match TRBD1. The CDR3 has 15 amino acids. CDR1 is KGHSH, CDR2 LQKENI, per germline. V lost 5 bases and J lost 5; bases outside the gene matches: 7. The CDR3 region is CASSSRTGADQPQHF. The CDR3 DNA sequence: TGTGCCAGCTCAAGCCGGACAGGGGCGGATCAGCCCCAGCATTTT.

A few counts support this clone. This chain uses TRBV28 with TRBJ2-7; a possible D gene is TRBD1 (6 bases). The ends were cut back, 8 bases at V and 1 base at J, with 9 bases in the middle. Germline CDR1 and CDR2: MDHEN and SYDVKM. The CDR3 consists of 12 residues. The CDR3: CASLRGSYEQYF. The CDR3 DNA is TGTGCCAGCCTCAGGGGTTCCTACGAGCAGTACTTC.

The chain is built from TRBV19 and TRBJ1-2, with D tentatively TRBD1 (5 bases). Germline CDR1 and CDR2: LNHDA and SQIVND (reference sequence). Deletions cut 10 bases from V and 6 bases from J, with 12 bases between. CDR3 length: 11 residues. CDR3 nucleotides: TGTGCCACCCTGGGGGGGAATGGCTACACCTTC. Its translation is CATLGGNGYTF.

The V and J genes are TRBV28 and TRBJ2-5; D is uncertain. V was clipped by 7 bases and J by 4 bases, with 19 bases between them. The germline gives CDR1 MDHEN, CDR2 SYDVKM. The CDR3 has 15 residues. CDR3 sequence reads: CASNPIRRSPETQYF. DNA of the CDR3: TGTGCCAGCAATCCAATTCGCCGAAGCCCAGAGACCCAGTACTTC. The entire variable domain, with the rest obtained from reference TRBV28 and TRBJ2-5, is as follows: DVKVTQSSRYLVKRTGEKVFLECVQDMDHENMFWYRQDPGLGLRLIYFSYDVKMKEKGDIPEGYSVSREKKERFSLILESASTNQTSMYLCASNPIRRSPETQYFGPGTRLLVL.

The chain is built from TRBV6-5 and TRBJ2-1; a possible D gene is TRBD1 (6 bases). Germline V gene data show CDR1 as MNHEY and CDR2 as SVGAGI. V lost 6 bases and J 5 bases, leaving 14 bases between the germline ends. The CDR3 runs 14 residues. For the CDR3, the DNA is TGTGCCAGCAGGCGGCTTGGACAGAACAATGAGCAGTTCTTC. Encoded protein: CASRRLGQNNEQFF.

The chain has TRBV7-9 and TRBJ1-2; D ambiguous. This CDR3 comprises 17 residues. Trimming took off 5 bases at V and 6 bases at J, with 25 bases between the two ends. CDR1 and CDR2 (germline): SEHNR, FQNEAQ (reference sequence). CDR3 in amino acids: CASSDTSPGSIMDGYTF. CDR3 nucleotides: TGTGCCAGCAGCGATACCTCCCCCGGTTCAATTATGGATGGCTACACCTTC.

This rearrangement joins TRBV27 to TRBJ2-5, with 11 bases identical to TRBD2. The germline gives CDR1 MNHEY, CDR2 SMNVEV (reference sequence). The CDR3 is 13 residues long. V lost 8 bases, J lost 3 bases, and 2 bases stayed unmatched. CDR3 protein: CASRGLAEETQYF. The CDR3, as DNA: TGTGCCAGCCGGGGACTAGCGGAAGAGACCCAGTACTTC.

V gene TRBV6-1 combines with J gene TRBJ1-2; D may be TRBD1 (5 bases). This CDR3 contains 16 residues. Trimming stripped 1 base from V and 3 bases from J, with 15 bases between. Germline V gene sequence: CDR1 MNHNS, CDR2 SASEGT. CDR3: CASSEVRQGDYYGYTF. The CDR3 DNA is TGTGCCAGCAGTGAAGTACGTCAGGGTGACTACTATGGCTACACCTTC.

This chain connects TRBV7-9 to TRBJ2-1; no firm D call. The CDR3 covers 14 residues. V lost 0 bases, J lost 6 bases, and 9 bases lay in between. Germline CDR1 reads SEHNR; CDR2 reads FQNEAQ (reference sequence). Here the CDR3 DNA reads TGTGCCAGCAGCTTAGCGGGTAGCTTCAATGAGCAGTTCTTC. Amino acids: CASSLAGSFNEQFF.

V usage is TRBV5-5 and J usage is TRBJ1-5; maybe TRBD1 (5 bases). The length of the CDR3 is 17 residues. Trimming pared 4 bases from V and 0 bases from J, leaving 17 bases between. Germline V gene sequence: CDR1 SGHKS, CDR2 YYEKEE (reference sequence). The CDR3 sequence is CASSPQGEQYSNQPQHF. The CDR3 DNA reads TGTGCCAGCAGCCCCCAGGGCGAACAGTATAGCAATCAGCCCCAGCATTTT.

The chain employs TRBV25-1 and TRBJ1-3, with D perhaps TRBD1 (6 bases). The V and J ends lost 3 bases and 2 bases respectively, with 11 bases between them. Per the germline V gene, CDR1 is MGHDK and CDR2 is SYGVNS. CDR3 length: 15 residues. The CDR3 is CASSDESGAGNTIYF. CDR3 nucleotides: TGTGCCAGCAGTGATGAGTCAGGGGCTGGAAACACCATATATTTT.

This rearrangement joins TRBV5-4 to TRBJ1-4; TRBD1 agrees at 10 bases. The V segment lost 1 base and the J segment 3 bases; nucleotides outside the gene matches: 3. Looked up from germline, CDR1 is SGHNT and CDR2 is YYREEE (reference sequence). The CDR3 extends over 16 amino acids. The CDR3 bases are TGTGCCAGCAGCTTGCGGACAGGGGGTTCTAATGAAAAACTGTTTTTT. As protein: CASSLRTGGSNEKLFF.

J is TRBJ2-7 and V is TRBV5-1; D might be TRBD2 (6 bases). Deletions cut 0 bases from V and 2 bases from J, with 12 bases between. Germline-derived CDR1 and CDR2 are SGHRS and YFSETQ. CDR3 length: 15 residues. The CDR3: CASSLVGSGTYEQYF. Written as DNA, the CDR3 is TGCGCCAGCAGCTTGGTTGGTAGCGGAACCTACGAGCAGTACTTC.

The J gene is TRBJ2-7, the V gene TRBV6-1; no clear D. Trimming left V 4 bases short and J 0 bases short, with 7 bases between. The length of the CDR3 is 13 residues. Germline-derived CDR1 and CDR2 are MNHNS and SASEGT. The CDR3 DNA reads as TGTGCCAGCAGTGGTAGCAACTCCTACGAGCAGTACTTC. Translation: CASSGSNSYEQYF.